A single sample gave rise to the 22 T cell receptor beta chains below, sequenced in a study of human T cells and chemical hapten exposure. Before extraction, the whole blood was not fractionated, and total RNA was taken from it. TCRdb itself ran the 5' RACE reads through MiXCR, one entry per CDR3 protein. Of approximately 150,000 distinct CDR3 sequences listed, 3.5% to 5% are singletons. These receptors originate from a female donor in good health.

Ten or more counts support this clonotype. The chain employs TRBV27 and TRBJ1-1, with D perhaps matching TRBD1 (6 bases). CDR3 size: 15 residues. Germline lookup yields CDR1 MNHEY and CDR2 SMNVEV (reference sequence). Trimming left V 0 bases short and J 5 bases short, with 13 bases between. CDR3 nucleotides: TGTGCCAGCAGTTTATCGGCAGGGGCGAATACTGAAGCTTTCTTT. This gives the protein CASSLSAGANTEAFF.

The DNA for the CDR3 is TGTGCCAGCAGCCAAGAAGGGAGTACAGGGGGCGCAGCAGATACGCAGTATTTT. Its translation is CASSQEGSTGGAADTQYF. The genes are TRBV4-2 and TRBJ2-3; 9 bases line up with TRBD1. The CDR3 covers 18 residues. V lost 0 bases, J lost 4 bases, and 11 bases stayed unmatched. CDR1 LGHNA and CDR2 YNFKEQ come from the germline V gene.

The gene calls are TRBV3-1 and TRBJ2-5; D perhaps matches TRBD2 (6 bases). Per germline, CDR1 LGHDT and CDR2 YNNKEL (reference sequence). Between the trimmed V and J ends, which lost 4 bases and 3 bases, there was a span of 12 bases. This CDR3 is 14 amino acids long. DNA of the CDR3: TGTGCCAGCAGCCGGCGGGGCCGTGAAGAGACCCAGTACTTC. The encoded protein is CASSRRGREETQYF.

This clonotype was detected only a few times. The chain links TRBV3-1 to TRBJ2-1, with 9 bases matching TRBD2. Per the germline V gene, CDR1 is LGHDT and CDR2 is YNNKEL (reference sequence). V was pared by 0 bases and J by 4 bases, with 13 bases of the junction left unmatched. CDR3 length: 19 residues. The CDR3 sequence: CASSQDFMVVAGEYNEQFF. The CDR3 DNA reads as TGTGCCAGCAGCCAAGACTTTATGGTTGTAGCGGGGGAGTACAATGAGCAGTTCTTC.

This clonotype was seen a handful of times. This sequence joins TRBV4-3 and TRBJ1-1; D is unresolved. CDR3 length equals 13 residues. V was shortened by 1 base and J by 5 bases, with 8 bases between the two germline ends. Germline values: CDR1 LGHNA, CDR2 YSLEER. In nucleotides, the CDR3 is TGCGCCAGCAGCCAAGGGGTTTCTACTGAAGCTTTCTTT. Its protein is CASSQGVSTEAFF.

Many counts were recorded for this clonotype. The rearrangement uses TRBV6-1 and TRBJ1-5; D is possibly TRBD1 (5 bases). This CDR3 is 15 amino acids long. Trimming left V 7 bases short and J 1 base short, with 14 bases between. Per germline, CDR1 MNHNS and CDR2 SASEGT. In nucleotides, the CDR3 is TGTGCCAGCAAAATAACAGGACCGAGCAATCAGCCCCAGCATTTT. It yields the protein CASKITGPSNQPQHF.

This sequence joins TRBV12-3 or TRBV12-4 and TRBJ2-1; a possible D gene is TRBD2 (6 bases). This CDR3 comprises 15 residues. The V gene lost 6 bases and the J gene lost 4 bases, with 16 bases spanning the gap. CDR3: CASSPDRGRYNEQFF. The CDR3 nucleotides read TGTGCCAGCAGCCCTGACCGGGGGAGATACAATGAGCAGTTCTTC.

This clonotype was seen repeatedly, ten times or more. This rearrangement joins TRBV19 to TRBJ1-2, with 7 bases matching TRBD1. CDR1 and CDR2 from the germline V gene are LNHDA and SQIVND (reference sequence). This CDR3 has 13 residues. After removal of 5 bases from V and 2 bases from J, the junction contained 2 bases not matched to a gene. CDR3 DNA sequence: TGTGCCAGTAGTGTACAGGGGAACTATGGCTACACCTTC. It yields the protein CASSVQGNYGYTF. The full variable domain, rest sourced from reference TRBV19 and TRBJ1-2, is DGGITQSPKYLFRKEGQNVTLSCEQNLNHDAMYWYRQDPGQGLRLIYYSQIVNDFQKGDIAEGYSVSREKKESFPLTVTSAQKNPTAFYLCASSVQGNYGYTFGSGTRLTVV.

Ten or more counts support this clonotype. The rearrangement joins TRBV4-2 to TRBJ2-7, with 8 bases that match TRBD1. Trimming cost V 4 bases and J 1 base; bases outside gene matches: 9. In germline, CDR1 is LGHNA, CDR2 YNFKEQ. CDR3 length: 16 amino acids. Written as DNA, the CDR3 is TGTGCCAGCAGCCCAGACCCGGGACAGGAATCCTACGAGCAGTACTTC. Protein sequence: CASSPDPGQESYEQYF.

This clonotype was seen at least ten times. This chain links TRBV5-4 with TRBJ1-2, with D unresolved. CDR3 length: 14 amino acids. CDR1 is SGHNT and CDR2 is YYREEE in the germline V gene (reference sequence). The germline V and J ends were trimmed by 1 base and 8 bases, with 15 bases remaining between them. In DNA, the CDR3 is TGTGCCAGCAGCTTGCTTAAGGCCCCCGAGGGCTACACCTTC. This gives the protein CASSLLKAPEGYTF.

This clonotype was recorded at least ten times. The rearrangement uses TRBV4-1 and TRBJ2-1, with D maybe TRBD1 (6 bases). This CDR3 region has 15 residues. Germline loops: CDR1 MGHRA, CDR2 YSYEKL. The germline V and J ends were trimmed by 1 base and 6 bases, with 13 bases remaining between them. The DNA of the CDR3 is TGCGCCAGCAGCCAAGGTTGGGACACCTCCAATGAGCAGTTCTTC. This encodes CASSQGWDTSNEQFF.

The table lists this clonotype with many counts. The genes are TRBV14 and TRBJ1-1, with D unclear. Trimming cost V 0 bases and J 3 bases, with 8 bases left between them. The CDR3 spans 14 residues. Germline assignment: CDR1 SGHDN and CDR2 FVKESK. CDR3 in DNA: TGTGCCAGCAGCCAAGATGGCGAATACACTGAAGCTTTCTTT. Translated: CASSQDGEYTEAFF.

This clonotype has a count of ten or more. The chain carries TRBV5-1 and TRBJ1-1; 8 bases agree with TRBD1. The CDR3 is 15 amino acids. Losses at the gene ends were 4 bases for V and 6 bases for J; bases not matched to a gene: 11. Looked up from germline, CDR1 is SGHRS and CDR2 is YFSETQ. The CDR3 sequence: CASSGGQGWTAEAFF. In DNA, the CDR3 is TGCGCCAGCAGCGGCGGACAGGGCTGGACGGCTGAAGCTTTCTTT.

This clonotype has a count of ten or more. This chain joins TRBV3-1 and TRBJ2-5; TRBD2 matches at 8 bases. This CDR3 has 15 amino acids. CDR1 and CDR2 (germline): LGHDT, YNNKEL (reference sequence). J was trimmed by 4 bases and V by 2 bases; bases with no gene match: 6. The CDR3 is CASSQSPGGPETQYF. CDR3 coding DNA: TGTGCCAGCAGCCAATCCCCGGGGGGGCCAGAGACCCAGTACTTC.

This clonotype occurred a few times. The rearrangement uses TRBV24-1 and TRBJ2-1; D gene uncertain. The CDR3 covers 16 residues. Between the trimmed V and J ends, which lost 5 bases and 0 bases, there was a span of 13 bases. Germline assignment: CDR1 KGHDR and CDR2 SFDVKD. The CDR3 loop reads CATSARAASSYNEQFF. As DNA, the CDR3 is TGTGCCACCAGTGCCCGGGCCGCCAGCTCCTACAATGAGCAGTTCTTC.

With regard to this clonotype: This may be a read error, as it is one base from a much larger clone. The gene calls are TRBV20-1 and TRBJ2-1; 7 nucleotides agree with TRBD2. The CDR3 is 15 amino acids. From germline, CDR1 is DFQATT and CDR2 SNEGSKA (reference sequence). J was trimmed by 9 bases and V by 0 bases; bases with no gene match: 11. CDR3 DNA sequence: TGCAGTGCTAGAGATGGGGGGGAGGCAAGCCTTGAGCAGTTCTTC. It translates to CSARDGGEASLEQFF.

There are many counts of this clonotype. This chain joins TRBV10-3 and TRBJ2-7; the D gene is possibly TRBD2 (5 bases). Trimming left V 10 bases short and J 0 bases short, with 16 bases between. This CDR3 is built from 14 residues. Germline CDR1 and CDR2: ENHRY and SYGVKD. In nucleotides, the CDR3 is TGTGCCACCCATCACACGGGGAGCTCCTACGAGCAGTACTTC. Protein: CATHHTGSSYEQYF.

This clonotype has just a few counts. This rearrangement joins TRBV14 to TRBJ1-1; D is undetermined. The CDR3 is 14 amino acids. CDR1 is SGHDN and CDR2 is FVKESK in the germline V gene. Trimming removed 1 base at V and 5 bases at J, with 11 bases between. CDR3 amino acids: CASSQASWGTEAFF. Here the CDR3 DNA reads TGTGCCAGCAGCCAAGCTAGTTGGGGAACTGAAGCTTTCTTT.

This clonotype has ten or more counts. The chain links TRBV7-8 to TRBJ2-1; a possible D gene is TRBD1 (6 bases). The CDR3 contains 15 residues. The V gene's germline CDR1 is SGHVS and CDR2 FQNEAQ. V lost 0 bases and J lost 14, with 20 bases in between. CDR3 loop: CASSLALGQTRPKFF. CDR3 in DNA: TGTGCCAGCAGCTTAGCGCTAGGACAGACCAGGCCGAAGTTCTTC.

There are many counts of this clonotype. The V gene is TRBV6-5, the J gene TRBJ2-3; 8 bases agree with TRBD2. The trim removed 6 bases at V and 6 bases at J, leaving 8 bases unmatched. The CDR3 is 14 residues long. Germline V gives CDR1 MNHEY, CDR2 SVGAGI. This CDR3 reads CASRRGGLGDTQYF. The CDR3 nucleotides are TGTGCCAGCAGACGGGGGGGCCTAGGTGATACGCAGTATTTT.

In this sample, this clonotype turned up many times. The rearrangement joins TRBV3-1 to TRBJ1-6, with 10 bases fitting TRBD1. The CDR3 runs to 17 residues. Germline CDR1 is LGHDT and CDR2 is YNNKEL (reference sequence). The V gene end was trimmed by 4 bases and the J gene end by 6 bases; junction bases not matched to a gene: 9. DNA of the CDR3: TGTGCCAGCAGCCGAGGATCGGGACAGGGGCGTAATTCACCCCTCCACTTT. It specifies CASSRGSGQGRNSPLHF. Looking up the rest from reference TRBV3-1 and TRBJ1-6 gives the full variable domain: DTAVSQTPKYLVTQMGNDKSIKCEQNLGHDTMYWYKQDSKKFLKIMFSYNNKELIINETVPNRFSPKSPDKAHLNLHINSLELGDSAVYFCASSRGSGQGRNSPLHFGNGTRLTVT.

In this sample, this clonotype turned up many times. The chain joins TRBV4-2 to TRBJ2-7; the match to TRBD2 covers 11 bases. The V gene end was trimmed by 0 bases and the J gene end by 11 bases; junction bases not matched to a gene: 6. Germline CDR1 is LGHNA and CDR2 is YNFKEQ. The CDR3 has 14 amino acids. CDR3: CASSQDTTSGGKYF. For the CDR3, the DNA is TGTGCCAGCAGCCAAGATACAACTAGCGGGGGCAAGTACTTC.